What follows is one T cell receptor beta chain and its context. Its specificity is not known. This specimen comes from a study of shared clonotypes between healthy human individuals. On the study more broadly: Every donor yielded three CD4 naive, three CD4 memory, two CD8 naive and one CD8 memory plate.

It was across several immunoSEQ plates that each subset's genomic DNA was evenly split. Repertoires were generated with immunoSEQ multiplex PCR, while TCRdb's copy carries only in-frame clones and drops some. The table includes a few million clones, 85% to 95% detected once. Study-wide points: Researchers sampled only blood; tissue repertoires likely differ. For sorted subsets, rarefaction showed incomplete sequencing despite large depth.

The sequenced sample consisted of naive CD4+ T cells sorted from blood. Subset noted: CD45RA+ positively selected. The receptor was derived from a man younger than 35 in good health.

CDR3 sequence reads: CAVTDRGPYEQYF. In nucleotides, the CDR3 is TGCGCCGTAACGGACAGGGGGCCCTACGAGCAGTACTTC. This chain links TRBV10-2 with TRBJ2-7; 11 nucleotides align to TRBD1. The CDR3 is made up of 13 amino acids. V shed 11 bases and J 2 bases; nucleotides not matched to a gene: 5. Germline V gives CDR1 WSHSY, CDR2 SAAADI.